This entry lists 8 T cell receptor beta chains sequenced from one sample in a study of siplizumab effects on memory and regulatory T cells. The assay was immunoSEQ multiplex PCR, and TCRdb's table has in-frame clones only and misses some. The table shows tens of thousands of clones, with over 85% occurring only once. The sample taken for sequencing was CD8+ T cells sorted from blood. These receptors were collected from a human donor in good health.

V and J are TRBV4-1 and TRBJ2-7; the D is unclear. CDR1 MGHRA and CDR2 YSYEKL come from the germline V gene. This CDR3 has 13 residues. Trimming cost V 2 bases and J 5 bases, with 10 bases left between them. The CDR3 nucleotides read TGCGCCAGCAGCCAAACAGAGGTCGACGAGCAGTACTTC. It is translated as CASSQTEVDEQYF.

V usage is TRBV4-2 and J usage is TRBJ1-2, with a weak D call TRBD1 (5 bases). V lost 6 bases to trimming and J lost 11 bases, with 19 bases between them. The CDR3 spans 13 residues. Germline values: CDR1 LGHNA, CDR2 YNFKEQ. This CDR3 is CASSPPDTLGYTF. The CDR3 DNA sequence: TGTGCCAGCAGTCCTCCGGACACTTTAGGTTACACCTTC.

The chain carries TRBV9 and TRBJ2-1, with 10 bases matching TRBD2. Germline V gene sequence: CDR1 SGDLS, CDR2 YYNGEE. CDR3 length: 15 amino acids. The J segment lost 4 bases and the V segment lost 4 bases, leaving 5 bases of the junction unmatched. The CDR3 protein is CASSPSGGEYNEQFF. The CDR3 DNA sequence: TGTGCCAGCAGCCCCAGCGGGGGGGAGTACAATGAGCAGTTCTTC.

V is TRBV30 and J is TRBJ2-7; D is uncertain. V lost 2 bases to trimming and J lost 6 bases, with 11 bases between them. This CDR3 is 12 amino acids long. Germline-derived CDR1 and CDR2 are GTSNPN and SVGIG (reference sequence). The CDR3 DNA follows: TGTGCCTGGAGTAGTCCGGCTCTCGAGCAGTACTTC. Protein sequence: CAWSSPALEQYF.

The gene calls are TRBV6-5 and TRBJ2-5, with a weak D call TRBD1 (7 bases). CDR3 length: 14 residues. The V and J ends lost 0 bases and 5 bases respectively, with 10 bases between them. In germline, CDR1 is MNHEY, CDR2 SVGAGI. The CDR3: CASSYSSGGETQYF. CDR3 nucleotides: TGTGCCAGCAGTTACTCGTCAGGGGGGGAGACCCAGTACTTC.

The chain couples TRBV4-1 to TRBJ1-6; D ambiguous. Between the trimmed V and J ends, which lost 3 bases and 1 base, there was a span of 13 bases. This CDR3 is 17 amino acids long. Germline lookup yields CDR1 MGHRA and CDR2 YSYEKL. CDR3 sequence (DNA): TGCGCCAGCAGCCATTCCCCTGGAAGATCCTATAATTCACCCCTCCACTTT. Translating gives CASSHSPGRSYNSPLHF.

The chain links TRBV5-6 to TRBJ2-3; 9 positions agree with TRBD1. The J segment lost 2 bases and the V segment lost 6 bases, leaving 7 bases of the junction unmatched. The CDR3 has 15 amino acids. Germline lookup yields CDR1 SGHDT and CDR2 YYEEEE. The CDR3 sequence: CASTQLQGATDTQYF. The CDR3 DNA reads as TGTGCCAGCACCCAATTACAGGGGGCCACAGATACGCAGTATTTT.

This clone came up once. The chain recombines TRBV5-6 with TRBJ2-3; 7 nucleotides align to TRBD1. CDR3 length: 14 residues. J gave up 4 bases and V 1 base, and 3 bases lay outside the gene matches. The germline V gene encodes CDR1 SGHDT and CDR2 YYEEEE. CDR3 in DNA: TGTGCCAGCAGCTTGACAGGGGACCCAGATACGCAGTATTTT. Encoded protein: CASSLTGDPDTQYF.